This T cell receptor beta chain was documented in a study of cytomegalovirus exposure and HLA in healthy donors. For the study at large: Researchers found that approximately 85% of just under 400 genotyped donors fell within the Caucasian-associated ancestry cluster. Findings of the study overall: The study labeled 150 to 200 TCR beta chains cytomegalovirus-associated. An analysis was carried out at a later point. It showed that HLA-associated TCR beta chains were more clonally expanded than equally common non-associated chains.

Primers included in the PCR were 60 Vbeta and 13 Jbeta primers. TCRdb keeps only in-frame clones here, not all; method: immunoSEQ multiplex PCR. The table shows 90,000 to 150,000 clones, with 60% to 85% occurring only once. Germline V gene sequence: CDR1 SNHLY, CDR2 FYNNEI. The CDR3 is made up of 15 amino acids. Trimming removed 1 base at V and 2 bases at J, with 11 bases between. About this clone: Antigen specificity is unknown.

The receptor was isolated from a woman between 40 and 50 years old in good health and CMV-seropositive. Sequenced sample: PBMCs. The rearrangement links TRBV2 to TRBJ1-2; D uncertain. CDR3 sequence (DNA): TGTGCCAGCAGTGAAGGAGGCACGGCCAACTATGGCTACACCTTC. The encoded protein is CASSEGGTANYGYTF. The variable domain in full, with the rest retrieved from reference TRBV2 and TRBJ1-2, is EPEVTQTPSHQVTQMGQEVILRCVPISNHLYFYWYRQILGQKVEFLVSFYNNEISEKSEIFDDQFSVERPDGSNFTLKIRSTKLEDSAMYFCASSEGGTANYGYTFGSGTRLTVV.